Below are 11 T cell receptor beta chains sequenced from a single sample in a study of T cells expressing NK-cell markers. TCRdb re-called the 5' RACE reads and shows each CDR3 protein once, DNA omitted. The sample table sets out 200,000 to 300,000 distinct CDR3 sequences. The specimen was blood T cells: a sorted CD56 or NKG2C T cell subset, CD4+ or CD8+ T cells, or bulk PBMC T cells (not recorded which). The receptors were gathered from a man aged 18 to 30 in good health.

The chain is built from TRBV20-1 and TRBJ2-3; TCRdb names TRBD1, which stays unverified in the absence of DNA. The germline V gene has CDR1 DFQATT and CDR2 SNEGSKA (reference sequence). This CDR3 has 16 residues. The CDR3 sequence is CSAIPSTGVGTDTQYF.

The J gene is TRBJ2-2, the V gene TRBV12-3 or TRBV12-4; TCRdb names TRBD2, which stays unverified in the absence of DNA. The CDR3 has 16 residues. The CDR3: CASSLTSGRAGGELFF.

J is TRBJ2-1 and V is TRBV12-3 or TRBV12-4; TCRdb returns TRBD1, unconfirmable since there is no DNA. The CDR3 consists of 14 residues. The CDR3 loop is CASSFGGQSNEQFF.

V gene TRBV12-3 or TRBV12-4 combines with J gene TRBJ2-1; TCRdb designates TRBD2, a call that cannot be tested without DNA. The CDR3 totals 16 residues. CDR3 region: CASSPRGTRYLWEQFF.

V is TRBV24-1 and J is TRBJ2-3; TCRdb returns TRBD1, unconfirmable since there is no DNA. There are 17 residues in the CDR3. In germline, CDR1 is KGHDR, CDR2 SFDVKD. The CDR3 reads CATSAYGTPSSTDTQYF.

The chain couples TRBV27 to TRBJ2-7; TCRdb names TRBD1, which stays unverified in the absence of DNA. CDR3 size: 14 residues. Germline V gene data show CDR1 as MNHEY and CDR2 as SMNVEV (reference sequence). This CDR3 is CASSSRTVPYEQYF.

The chain has TRBV24-1 and TRBJ2-5; TCRdb returns TRBD1, unconfirmable since there is no DNA. The CDR3 runs to 14 residues. CDR1 is KGHDR, CDR2 SFDVKD, per germline. The CDR3 reads CATSDRGTPETQYF.

V is TRBV4-2 and J is TRBJ1-2. Germline V gene lookup returns CDR1 LGHNA and CDR2 YNFKEQ. This CDR3 comprises 11 residues. CDR3 in amino acids: CASSSSSGYTF.

The chain employs TRBV7-9 and TRBJ1-2; TCRdb outputs TRBD1, but without DNA this stays unchecked. CDR3 size: 13 residues. Germline-derived CDR1 and CDR2 are SEHNR and FQNEAQ (reference sequence). The CDR3 reads CASTRDGNYGYTF.

The chain links TRBV24-1 to TRBJ2-1; TCRdb picks TRBD1, but there is no DNA to check that call. This CDR3 spans 14 amino acids. Per germline, CDR1 KGHDR and CDR2 SFDVKD. The CDR3 region is CATRGEGARNEQFF.

V gene TRBV7-2 combines with J gene TRBJ2-1; the D call of TRBD2 rests on TCRdb alone, since no DNA is present to check it. The CDR3 totals 15 residues. Germline loops: CDR1 SGHTA, CDR2 FQGNSA. CDR3 amino acids: CASSGTRVSYNEQFF.